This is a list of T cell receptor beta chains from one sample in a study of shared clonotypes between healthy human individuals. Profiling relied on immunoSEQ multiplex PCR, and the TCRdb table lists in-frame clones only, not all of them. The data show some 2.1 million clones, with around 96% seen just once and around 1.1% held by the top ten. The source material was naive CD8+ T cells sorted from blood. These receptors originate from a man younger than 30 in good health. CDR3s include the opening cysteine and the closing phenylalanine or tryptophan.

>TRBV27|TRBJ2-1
CASSFGQGDNEQFF
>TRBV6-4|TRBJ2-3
CASSEWGTSLGGTDTQYF
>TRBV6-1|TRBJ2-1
CASSEWVGSDAYNEQFF
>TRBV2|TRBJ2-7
CASSRFDTGISF
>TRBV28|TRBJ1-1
CASSPGRANTEAFF
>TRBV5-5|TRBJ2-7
CASSFLSYEQYF
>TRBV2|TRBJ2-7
CARAGGRNDEQYF
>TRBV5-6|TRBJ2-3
CASSSQVASGGPSTDTQYF
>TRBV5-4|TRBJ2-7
CASSSLLGVGEQYF
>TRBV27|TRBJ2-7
CASSAGTGAYEQYF
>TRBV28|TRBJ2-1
CASRGLHANEQFF
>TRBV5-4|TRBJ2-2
CASSSGTGYTGELFF
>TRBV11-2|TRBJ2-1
CASSLDRGGIYNEQFF
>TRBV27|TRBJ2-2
CASALGSVGTGELFF
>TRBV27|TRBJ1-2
CASSQGVSYGYTF
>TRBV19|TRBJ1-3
CASCAGQISGNTIYF
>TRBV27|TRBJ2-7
CASSSDWGSYEQYF
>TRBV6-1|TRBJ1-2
CASSAADREDGYTF
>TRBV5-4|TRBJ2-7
CASSLSRDYEQYF
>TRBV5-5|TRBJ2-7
CASTDRSYEQYF
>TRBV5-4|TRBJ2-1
CASSFGASGLNEQFF
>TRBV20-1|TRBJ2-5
CSAREIETQYF
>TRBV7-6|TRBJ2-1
CASSLNRGAGQFF
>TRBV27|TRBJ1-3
CASSWAASGNTIYF
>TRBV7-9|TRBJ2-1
CASSLALRGMTNEQFF
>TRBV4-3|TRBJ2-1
CASSQDWDTVNNEQFF
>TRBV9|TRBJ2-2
CASSPRRAGTGELFF
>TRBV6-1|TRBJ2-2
CASSENIGGLDTGELFF
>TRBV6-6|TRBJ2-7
CASGQGGYEQYF
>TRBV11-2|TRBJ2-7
CASSPPLYEQYF
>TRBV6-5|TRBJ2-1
CASSWADEQFF
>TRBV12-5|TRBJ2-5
CASGLGPSTAQGVGRETQYF
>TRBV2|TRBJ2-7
CASSEALNFYEQYF
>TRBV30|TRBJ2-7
CAWGQGALEQYF
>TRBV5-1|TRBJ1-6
CASRTGTGFAAYNSPLHF
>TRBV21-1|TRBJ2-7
CASSVFGGGQYF
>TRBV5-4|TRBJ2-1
CASSFSSGASYNEQFF
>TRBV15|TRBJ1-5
CATSREVYSNQPQHF
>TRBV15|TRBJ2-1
CATSREVLGASNNEQFF
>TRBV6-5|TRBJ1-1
CASSYKGWLDEAFF
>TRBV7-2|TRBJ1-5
CASTMGLGGVQPQHF
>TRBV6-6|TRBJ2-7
CASSTLLAGSYEQYF
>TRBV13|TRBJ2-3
CASSSKTLPQYF
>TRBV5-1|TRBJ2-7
CASSFDRTSYEQYF
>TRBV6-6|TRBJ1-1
CATYDPAGTEAFF
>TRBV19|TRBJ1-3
CASSQDENTGNTIYF
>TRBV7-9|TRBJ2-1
CASSSTIPTSGNHNEQFF
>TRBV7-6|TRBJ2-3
CASSHGLAGVTDTQYF
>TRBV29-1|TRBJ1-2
CSVGVGYTF
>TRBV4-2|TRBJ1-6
CASSQDGTAIHF
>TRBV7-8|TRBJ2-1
CASSSSGGATYNEQFF
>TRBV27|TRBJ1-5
CASSEGGSNQPQHF
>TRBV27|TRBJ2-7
CASSLGTGGSYEQYF
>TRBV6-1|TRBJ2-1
CASSEALRGLAGGPYNEQFF
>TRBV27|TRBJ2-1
CASSDVLEGYNEQFF
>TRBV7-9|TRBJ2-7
CASSVAGGPGEQYF
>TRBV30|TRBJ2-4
CAWSGQKNIQYF
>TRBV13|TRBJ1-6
CASSLMRTDYNSPLHF
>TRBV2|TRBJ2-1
CASRDRESEQFF